This T cell receptor (beta chain) was found in a study of T cells after yellow fever vaccination. Study outcomes and limitations: Booster sampling recovered most clones from primary vaccination (under 98% CD4, approximately 90% CD8). The secondary T-cell response peaked on day 5, not day 15, but was weaker.

V shed 2 bases, J shed 6 bases, and the junction held 3 bases outside the gene matches. CDR1 and CDR2 (germline): MNHEY, SVGAGI. This CDR3 is built from 13 residues. This clonotype was counted only a few times. Antigen unknown. A process of 5'RACE template switching, which added a universal primer site and UMIs, was used to make TCR cDNA. MiXCR, applied by TCRdb to the 5' RACE reads, yields one record per CDR3 protein. The top ten clones hold roughly a quarter of a sample with a few hundred thousand distinct CDR3 sequences, around 3.6% of them seen once. The clonotype originates from a man between 18 and 29 years old who received the YFV17D yellow fever vaccine. This specimen was PBMCs, taken on the day of the yellow fever booster vaccination. The chain is built from TRBV6-5 and TRBJ1-1, with TRBD1 identical over 7 bases. The chain's CDR3 is CASSYRGLPEAFF. As DNA, the CDR3 is TGTGCCAGCAGTTACAGGGGGCTGCCTGAAGCTTTCTTT.